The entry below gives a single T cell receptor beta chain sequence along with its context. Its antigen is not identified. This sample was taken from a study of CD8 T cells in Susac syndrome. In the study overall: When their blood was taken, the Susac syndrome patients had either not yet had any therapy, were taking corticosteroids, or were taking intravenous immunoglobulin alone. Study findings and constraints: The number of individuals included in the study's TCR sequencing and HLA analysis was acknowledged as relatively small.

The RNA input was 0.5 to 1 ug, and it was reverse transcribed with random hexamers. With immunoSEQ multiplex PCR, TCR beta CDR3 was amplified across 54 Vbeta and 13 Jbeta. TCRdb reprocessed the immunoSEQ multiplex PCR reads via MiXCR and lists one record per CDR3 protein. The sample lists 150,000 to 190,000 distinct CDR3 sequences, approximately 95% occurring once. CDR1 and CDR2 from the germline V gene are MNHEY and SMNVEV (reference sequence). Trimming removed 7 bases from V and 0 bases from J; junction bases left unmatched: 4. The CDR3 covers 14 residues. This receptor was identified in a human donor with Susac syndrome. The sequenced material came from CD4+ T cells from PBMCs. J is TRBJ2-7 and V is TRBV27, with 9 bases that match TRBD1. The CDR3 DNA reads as TGTGCCAGCACCCGACAGGGGGGCTCCTACGAGCAGTACTTC. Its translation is CASTRQGGSYEQYF.